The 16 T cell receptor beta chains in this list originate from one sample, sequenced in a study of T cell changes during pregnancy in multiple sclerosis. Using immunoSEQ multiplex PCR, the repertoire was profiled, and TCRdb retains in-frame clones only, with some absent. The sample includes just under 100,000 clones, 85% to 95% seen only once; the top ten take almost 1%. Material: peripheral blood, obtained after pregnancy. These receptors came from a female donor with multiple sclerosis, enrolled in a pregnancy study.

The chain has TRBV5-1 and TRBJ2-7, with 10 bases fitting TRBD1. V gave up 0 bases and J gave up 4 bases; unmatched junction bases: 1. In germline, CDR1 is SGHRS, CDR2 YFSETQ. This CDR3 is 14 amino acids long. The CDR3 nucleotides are TGCGCCAGCAGCTTGGTGGGACAGGGGTACGAGCAGTACTTC. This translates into CASSLVGQGYEQYF.

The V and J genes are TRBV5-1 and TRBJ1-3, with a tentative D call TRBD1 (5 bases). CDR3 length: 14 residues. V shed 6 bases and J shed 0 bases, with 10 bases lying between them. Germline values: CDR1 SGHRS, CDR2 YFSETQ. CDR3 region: CASTQGSSGNTIYF. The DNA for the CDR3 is TGCGCCAGCACTCAGGGAAGCTCTGGAAACACCATATATTTT.

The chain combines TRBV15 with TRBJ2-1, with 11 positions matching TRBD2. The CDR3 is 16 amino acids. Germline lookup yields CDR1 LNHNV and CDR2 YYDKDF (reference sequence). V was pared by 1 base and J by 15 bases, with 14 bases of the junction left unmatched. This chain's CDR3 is CATSRVYYGTSGGGFF. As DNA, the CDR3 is TGTGCCACCAGCAGAGTCTATTACGGGACTAGCGGAGGTGGGTTCTTC.

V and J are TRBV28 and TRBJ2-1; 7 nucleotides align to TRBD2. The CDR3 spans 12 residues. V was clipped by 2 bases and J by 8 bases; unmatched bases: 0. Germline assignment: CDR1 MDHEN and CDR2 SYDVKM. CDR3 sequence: CASSLRGDEQFF. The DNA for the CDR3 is TGTGCCAGCAGTTTACGGGGGGATGAGCAGTTCTTC.

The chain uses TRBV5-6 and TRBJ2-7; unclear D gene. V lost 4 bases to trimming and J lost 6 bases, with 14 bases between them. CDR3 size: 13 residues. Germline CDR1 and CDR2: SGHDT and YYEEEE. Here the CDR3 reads CASSRRGSFEQYF. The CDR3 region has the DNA TGTGCCAGCAGCCGCCGCGGTAGTTTCGAGCAGTACTTC.

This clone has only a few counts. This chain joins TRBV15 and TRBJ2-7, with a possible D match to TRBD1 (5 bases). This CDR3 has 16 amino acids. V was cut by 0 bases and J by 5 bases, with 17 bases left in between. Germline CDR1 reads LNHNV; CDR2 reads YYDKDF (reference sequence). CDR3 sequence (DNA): TGTGCCACCAGCAGAGATCTTGGTGGCAGGGTCAACGAGCAGTACTTC. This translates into CATSRDLGGRVNEQYF.

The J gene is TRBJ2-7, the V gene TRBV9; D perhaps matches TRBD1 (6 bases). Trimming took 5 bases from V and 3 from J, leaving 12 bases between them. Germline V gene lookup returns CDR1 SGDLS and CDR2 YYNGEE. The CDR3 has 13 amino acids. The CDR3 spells CASSARGGYEQYF. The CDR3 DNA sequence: TGTGCCAGCAGTGCCAGGGGTGGCTACGAGCAGTACTTC.

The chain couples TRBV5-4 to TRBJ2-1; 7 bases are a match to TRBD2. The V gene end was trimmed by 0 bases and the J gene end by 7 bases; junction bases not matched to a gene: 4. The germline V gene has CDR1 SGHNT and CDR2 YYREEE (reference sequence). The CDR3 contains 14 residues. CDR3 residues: CASSLAGTMNEQFF. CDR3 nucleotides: TGTGCCAGCAGCTTGGCTGGGACTATGAATGAGCAGTTCTTC.

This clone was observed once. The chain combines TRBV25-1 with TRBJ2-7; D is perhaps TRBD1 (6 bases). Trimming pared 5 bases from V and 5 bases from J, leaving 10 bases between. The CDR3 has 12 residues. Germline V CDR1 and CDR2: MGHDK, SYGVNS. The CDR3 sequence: CASSLGAHEQYF. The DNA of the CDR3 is TGTGCCAGCAGTCTGGGGGCTCACGAGCAGTACTTC.

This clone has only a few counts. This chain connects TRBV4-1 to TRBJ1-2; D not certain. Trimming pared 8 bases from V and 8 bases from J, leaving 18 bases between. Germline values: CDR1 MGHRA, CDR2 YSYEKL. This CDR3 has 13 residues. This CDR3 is CASALGGSQGYTF. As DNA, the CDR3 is TGCGCCAGCGCTCTGGGCGGGAGTCAAGGCTACACCTTC.

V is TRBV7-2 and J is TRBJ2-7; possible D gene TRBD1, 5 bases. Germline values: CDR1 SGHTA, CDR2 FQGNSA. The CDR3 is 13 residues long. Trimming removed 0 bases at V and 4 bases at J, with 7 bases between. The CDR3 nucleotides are TGTGCCAGCAGCTTAGCGCAGGGTTACGAGCAGTACTTC. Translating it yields CASSLAQGYEQYF.

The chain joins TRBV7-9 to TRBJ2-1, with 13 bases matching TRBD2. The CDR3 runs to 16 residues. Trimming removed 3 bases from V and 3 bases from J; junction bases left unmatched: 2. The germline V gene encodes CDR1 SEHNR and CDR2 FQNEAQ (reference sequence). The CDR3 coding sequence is TGTGCCAGCAGCTTGGGACTAGCGGGAAGCTACAATGAGCAGTTCTTC. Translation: CASSLGLAGSYNEQFF.

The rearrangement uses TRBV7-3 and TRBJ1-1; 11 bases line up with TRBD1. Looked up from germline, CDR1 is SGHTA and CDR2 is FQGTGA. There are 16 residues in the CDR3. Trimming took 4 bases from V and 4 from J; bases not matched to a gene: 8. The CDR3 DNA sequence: TGTGCCAGCAGCTCCCTGGGGGGGACAGGGGGCACTGAAGCTTTCTTT. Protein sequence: CASSSLGGTGGTEAFF.

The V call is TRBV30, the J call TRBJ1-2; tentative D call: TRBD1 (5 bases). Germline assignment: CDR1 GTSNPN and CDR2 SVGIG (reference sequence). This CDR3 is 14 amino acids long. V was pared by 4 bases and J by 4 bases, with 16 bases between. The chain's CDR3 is CAWTDAGRSYGYTF. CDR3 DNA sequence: TGTGCCTGGACAGATGCGGGGCGAAGCTATGGCTACACCTTC.

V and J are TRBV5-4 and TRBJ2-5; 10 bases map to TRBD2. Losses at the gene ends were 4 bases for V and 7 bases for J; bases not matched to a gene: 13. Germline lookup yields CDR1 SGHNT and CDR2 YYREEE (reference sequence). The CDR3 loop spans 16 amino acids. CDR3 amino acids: CASSPTSGLPQGTQYF. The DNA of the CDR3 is TGTGCCAGCAGCCCGACTAGCGGGCTCCCCCAGGGGACCCAGTACTTC.

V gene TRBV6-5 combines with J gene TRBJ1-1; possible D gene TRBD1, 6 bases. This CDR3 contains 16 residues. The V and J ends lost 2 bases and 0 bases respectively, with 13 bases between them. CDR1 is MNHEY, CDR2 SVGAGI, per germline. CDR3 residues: CASSYGQGFMNTEAFF. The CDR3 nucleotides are TGTGCCAGCAGTTACGGCCAGGGGTTCATGAACACTGAAGCTTTCTTT.